This TCR beta chain was recovered during a study of blood T cell repertoires in COVID-19. Trimming removed 4 bases at V and 8 bases at J, with 18 bases between. Germline V gene lookup returns CDR1 LGHDT and CDR2 YNNKEL (reference sequence). This CDR3 has 15 residues. Repertoires were generated with immunoSEQ multiplex PCR, while TCRdb's copy carries only in-frame clones and drops some. Here the sample spans over 150,000 clones, 80% to 90% being singletons. The genes are TRBV3-1 (or the pseudogene TRBV3-2) and TRBJ1-3; a possible D gene is TRBD1 (6 bases). The source material was peripheral blood. The sequence derives from a woman aged 80 or older with COVID-19, enrolled during active disease. CDR3 loop: CASSLLEGGPYTIYF. The DNA for the CDR3 is TGTGCCAGCAGCCTCCTTGAGGGGGGGCCTTACACCATATATTTT.